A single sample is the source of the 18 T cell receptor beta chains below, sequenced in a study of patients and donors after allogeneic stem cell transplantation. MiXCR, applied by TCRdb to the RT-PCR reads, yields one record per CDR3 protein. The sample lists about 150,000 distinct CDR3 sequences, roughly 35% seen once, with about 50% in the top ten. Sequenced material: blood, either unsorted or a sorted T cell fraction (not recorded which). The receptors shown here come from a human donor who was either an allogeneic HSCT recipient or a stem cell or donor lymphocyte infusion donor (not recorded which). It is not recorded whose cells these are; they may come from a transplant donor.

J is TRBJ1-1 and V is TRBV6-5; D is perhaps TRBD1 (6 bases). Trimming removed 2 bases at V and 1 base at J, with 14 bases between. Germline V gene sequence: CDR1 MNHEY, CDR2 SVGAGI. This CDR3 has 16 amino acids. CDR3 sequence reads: CASSYHSTGRNTEAFF. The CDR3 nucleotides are TGTGCCAGCAGTTACCATTCGACAGGCCGGAACACTGAAGCTTTCTTT.

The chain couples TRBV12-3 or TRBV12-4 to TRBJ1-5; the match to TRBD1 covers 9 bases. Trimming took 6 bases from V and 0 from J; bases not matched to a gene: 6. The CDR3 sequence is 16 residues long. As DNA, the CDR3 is TGTGCCAGCAGCCAAGGACAGGGGTATAGCAATCAGCCCCAGCATTTT. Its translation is CASSQGQGYSNQPQHF.

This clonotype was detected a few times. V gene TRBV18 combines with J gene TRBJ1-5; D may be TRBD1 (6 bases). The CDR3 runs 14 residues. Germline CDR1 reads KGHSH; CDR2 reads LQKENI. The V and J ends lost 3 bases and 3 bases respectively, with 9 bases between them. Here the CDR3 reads CASSPGQFNQPQHF. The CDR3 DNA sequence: TGTGCCAGCTCACCTGGACAGTTCAATCAGCCCCAGCATTTT.

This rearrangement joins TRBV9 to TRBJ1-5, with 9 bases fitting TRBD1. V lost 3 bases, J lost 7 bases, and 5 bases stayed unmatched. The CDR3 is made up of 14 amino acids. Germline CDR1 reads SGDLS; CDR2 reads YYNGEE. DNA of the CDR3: TGTGCCAGCAGCGGTGGGACAGGGTCCCAGCCCCAGCATTTT. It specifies CASSGGTGSQPQHF.

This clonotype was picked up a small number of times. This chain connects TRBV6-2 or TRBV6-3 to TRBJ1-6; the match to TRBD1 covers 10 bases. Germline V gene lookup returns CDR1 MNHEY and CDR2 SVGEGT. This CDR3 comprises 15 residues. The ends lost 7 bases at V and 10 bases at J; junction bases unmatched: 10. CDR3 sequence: CASTDRGLIYSPLHF. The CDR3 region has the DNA TGTGCCAGCACCGACAGGGGGCTGATCTACTCACCCCTCCACTTT.

CDR3 amino acids: CASSPWEDPDNEQFF. The CDR3 DNA follows: TGTGCCAGCAGTCCCTGGGAGGACCCTGACAATGAGCAGTTCTTC. V usage is TRBV12-3 or TRBV12-4 and J usage is TRBJ2-1; tentatively, D is TRBD2 (6 bases). V dropped 5 bases and J dropped 5 bases, with 16 bases sitting between them. CDR3 length: 15 residues.

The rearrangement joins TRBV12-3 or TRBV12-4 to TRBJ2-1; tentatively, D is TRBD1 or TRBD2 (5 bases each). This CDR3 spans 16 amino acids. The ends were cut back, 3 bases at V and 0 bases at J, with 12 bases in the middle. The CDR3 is CASSLRGTRSYNEQFF. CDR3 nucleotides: TGTGCCAGCAGTTTGAGGGGAACCCGCTCCTACAATGAGCAGTTCTTC.

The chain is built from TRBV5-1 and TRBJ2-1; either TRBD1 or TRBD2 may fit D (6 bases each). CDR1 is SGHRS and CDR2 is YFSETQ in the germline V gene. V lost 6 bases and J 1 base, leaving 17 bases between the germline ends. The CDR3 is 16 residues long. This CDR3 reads CASNPGGIPSYNEQFF. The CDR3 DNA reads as TGCGCCAGCAACCCCGGGGGCATCCCTTCCTACAATGAGCAGTTCTTC.

For the CDR3, the DNA is TGTGCCAGCAGCGCCGGGTTCTATCTGTTTTTT. It encodes CASSAGFYLFF. V gene TRBV9 combines with J gene TRBJ2-2; D ambiguous. The CDR3 covers 11 residues. In germline, CDR1 is SGDLS, CDR2 YYNGEE. V gave up 3 bases and J gave up 14 bases, with 11 bases separating them.

CDR3 sequence reads: CASSEARWEKPQHF. The CDR3 nucleotides read TGTGCCAGCAGTGAAGCGCGATGGGAAAAGCCCCAGCATTTT. The chain has TRBV6-1 and TRBJ1-5, with D unresolved. The CDR3 is made up of 14 amino acids. The germline gives CDR1 MNHNS, CDR2 SASEGT. Trimming took 0 bases from V and 8 from J, leaving 11 bases between them.

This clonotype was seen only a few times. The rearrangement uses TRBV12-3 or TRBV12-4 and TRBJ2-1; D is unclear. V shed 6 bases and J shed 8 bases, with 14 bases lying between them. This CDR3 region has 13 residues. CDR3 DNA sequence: TGTGCCAGCAGGGTGGATCCCCCCGATGAGCAGTTCTTC. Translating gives CASRVDPPDEQFF.

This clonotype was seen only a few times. The CDR3 bases are TGTGCCAGCAGTGAAGTATGGACCGCGAACACTGAAGCTTTCTTT. It encodes CASSEVWTANTEAFF. The V gene is TRBV6-1, the J gene TRBJ1-1; D remains unclear. In germline, CDR1 is MNHNS, CDR2 SASEGT. V lost 1 base to trimming and J lost 1 base, with 10 bases between them. CDR3 length: 15 residues.

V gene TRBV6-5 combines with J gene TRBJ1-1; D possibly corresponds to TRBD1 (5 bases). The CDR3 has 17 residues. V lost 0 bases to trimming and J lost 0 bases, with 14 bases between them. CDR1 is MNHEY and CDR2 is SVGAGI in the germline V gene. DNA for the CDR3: TGTGCCAGCAGTTACTCTGGGGTCAGGGCAATGAACACTGAAGCTTTCTTT. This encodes CASSYSGVRAMNTEAFF.

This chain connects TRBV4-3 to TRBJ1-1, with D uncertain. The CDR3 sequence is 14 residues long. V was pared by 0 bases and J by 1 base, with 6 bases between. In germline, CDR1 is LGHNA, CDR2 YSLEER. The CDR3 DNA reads TGCGCCAGCAGCCAAGATACGGGGAACACTGAAGCTTTCTTT. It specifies CASSQDTGNTEAFF.

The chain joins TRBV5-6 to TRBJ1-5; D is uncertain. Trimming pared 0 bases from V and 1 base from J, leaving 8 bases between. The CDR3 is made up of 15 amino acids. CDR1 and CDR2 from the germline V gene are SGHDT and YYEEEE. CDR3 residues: CASSLGGKSNQPQHF. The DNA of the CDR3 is TGTGCCAGCAGCTTGGGGGGTAAAAGCAATCAGCCCCAGCATTTT.

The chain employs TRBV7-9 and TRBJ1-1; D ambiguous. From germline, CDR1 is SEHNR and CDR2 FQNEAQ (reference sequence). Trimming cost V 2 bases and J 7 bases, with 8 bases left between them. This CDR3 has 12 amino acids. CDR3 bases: TGTGCCAGCAGCTTATCATGGAATGAAGCTTTCTTT. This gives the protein CASSLSWNEAFF.

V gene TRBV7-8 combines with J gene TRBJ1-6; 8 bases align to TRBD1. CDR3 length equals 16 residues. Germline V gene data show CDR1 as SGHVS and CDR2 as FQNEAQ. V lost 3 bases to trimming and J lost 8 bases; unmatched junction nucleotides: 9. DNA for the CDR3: TGTGCCAGCAGCTTGAGCCCCAGGGGGCAGGATTCACCCCTCCACTTT. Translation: CASSLSPRGQDSPLHF.

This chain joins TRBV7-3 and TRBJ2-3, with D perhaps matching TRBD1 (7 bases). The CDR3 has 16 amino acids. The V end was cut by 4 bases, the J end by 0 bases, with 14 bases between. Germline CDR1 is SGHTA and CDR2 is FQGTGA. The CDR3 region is CASSSQGGGSTDTQYF. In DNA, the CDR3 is TGTGCCAGCAGCTCTCAGGGGGGAGGTAGCACAGATACGCAGTATTTT.